This passage covers 19 T cell receptor beta chains from one sample sequenced in a study of shared clonotypes between healthy human individuals. Produced via immunoSEQ multiplex PCR; TCRdb's table is partial and in-frame only. The data contain 2,500,000 or so clones, around 90% of them singletons. Sequenced input: naive CD4+ T cells from PBMCs. Subset denoted: CD45RA+ positively selected. The receptors were gathered from a man between 18 and 29 years old in good health. Some clones in this sample may be carry-over from other donors' samples.

Worth noting for this clone: Other DNA sequences in the same sample also yield this CDR3. The chain employs TRBV5-1 and TRBJ1-4, with 7 positions matching TRBD1. The CDR3 totals 14 residues. From germline, CDR1 is SGHRS and CDR2 YFSETQ. V shed 3 bases, J shed 2 bases, and the junction held 1 base outside the gene matches. The DNA of the CDR3 is TGCGCCAGCAGCTCGACAGGGACTAATGAAAAACTGTTTTTT. Its protein is CASSSTGTNEKLFF.

V is TRBV19 and J is TRBJ2-7; 9 positions match TRBD1. Germline CDR1 and CDR2: LNHDA and SQIVND (reference sequence). V lost 2 bases to trimming and J lost 3 bases; unmatched junction nucleotides: 5. The CDR3 runs 15 residues. The CDR3 DNA follows: TGTGCCAGTAGTATATCCGGGACAGGGATCTACGAGCAGTACTTC. It specifies CASSISGTGIYEQYF.

This clone was seen only once. V and J are TRBV19 and TRBJ2-2, with D perhaps matching TRBD1 or TRBD2 (5 bases each). The CDR3 is 16 amino acids. Per germline, CDR1 LNHDA and CDR2 SQIVND (reference sequence). With 6 bases removed from V and 2 bases from J, the gap between germline ends came to 16 bases. The CDR3 DNA reads TGTGCCAGTAGGTACGGGGACGGCATAAACACCGGGGAGCTGTTTTTT. This sequence encodes CASRYGDGINTGELFF.

This clone came up once. Additional DNA sequences in this sample encode the identical CDR3. The chain combines TRBV29-1 with TRBJ2-1; TRBD1 matches 7 bases. The CDR3 length is 13 residues. J was trimmed by 6 bases and V by 6 bases; bases with no gene match: 8. Germline loops: CDR1 SQVTM, CDR2 ANQGSEA. The CDR3 nucleotides are TGCAGCGTAAGGGGGCTGTTTGGCAATGAGCAGTTCTTC. Its protein is CSVRGLFGNEQFF.

The chain recombines TRBV5-1 with TRBJ1-2; D is ambiguous. V was clipped by 4 bases and J by 5 bases, with 18 bases between them. This CDR3 is 15 amino acids long. Germline-derived CDR1 and CDR2 are SGHRS and YFSETQ. In nucleotides, the CDR3 is TGCGCCAGCAGCCGCGAAACGACAAGGCCTTATGGCTACACCTTC. Amino acid sequence: CASSRETTRPYGYTF.

This clone has only one observation. The chain links TRBV29-1 to TRBJ2-5; D call uncertain. V gave up 3 bases and J gave up 3 bases, with 5 bases separating them. The CDR3 has 11 residues. Per germline, CDR1 SQVTM and CDR2 ANQGSEA. The DNA of the CDR3 is TGCAGCGTTGAGATAAAAGAGACCCAGTACTTC. Residues: CSVEIKETQYF.

The V and J genes are TRBV4-2 and TRBJ2-1; unclear D gene. Trimming took off 0 bases at V and 4 bases at J, with 22 bases between the two ends. This CDR3 has 19 amino acids. Germline V gene sequence: CDR1 LGHNA, CDR2 YNFKEQ. The DNA of the CDR3 is TGTGCCAGCAGCCAAGATCCGGATAGCTTCTCCTTCGAGTACAATGAGCAGTTCTTC. As protein: CASSQDPDSFSFEYNEQFF.

V usage is TRBV5-1 and J usage is TRBJ2-7; 7 positions agree with TRBD1. In germline, CDR1 is SGHRS, CDR2 YFSETQ. The CDR3 is 11 amino acids. After removal of 6 bases from V and 6 bases from J, the junction contained 3 bases not matched to a gene. In nucleotides, the CDR3 is TGCGCCAGCAACGACAGGGCCGAGCAGTACTTC. Translation gives CASNDRAEQYF. Supplemented by reference TRBV5-1 and TRBJ2-7, the full variable domain reads KAGVTQTPRYLIKTRGQQVTLSCSPISGHRSVSWYQQTPGQGLQFLFEYFSETQRNKGNFPGRFSGRQFSNSRSEMNVSTLELGDSALYLCASNDRAEQYFGPGTRLTVT.

The V gene is TRBV5-1, the J gene TRBJ1-2, with 8 bases fitting TRBD1. This CDR3 spans 13 amino acids. The junction had 12 bases not matched to a gene; V was cut back by 4 bases and J by 13 bases. Germline V lookup: CDR1 SGHRS, CDR2 YFSETQ. The CDR3 sequence is CASSPGTGTYFTF. CDR3 sequence (DNA): TGCGCCAGCAGCCCCGGGACAGGCACCTACTTCACCTTC.

The gene calls are TRBV7-2 and TRBJ2-2; the D gene is possibly TRBD1 (6 bases). V shed 6 bases and J shed 0 bases, with 11 bases lying between them. CDR3 length: 15 amino acids. CDR1 and CDR2 from the germline V gene are SGHTA and FQGNSA. The CDR3 DNA reads TGTGCCAGCAGGAAACAGGGCGCGAACACCGGGGAGCTGTTTTTT. Its protein is CASRKQGANTGELFF.

V is TRBV6-5 and J is TRBJ2-7; no definite D call. Germline V CDR1 and CDR2: MNHEY, SVGAGI. The CDR3 is 12 amino acids. With 6 bases removed from V and 2 bases from J, the gap between germline ends came to 8 bases. The CDR3 here is CASRTTAYEQYF. The CDR3 nucleotides read TGTGCCAGCAGAACGACCGCCTACGAGCAGTACTTC.

The chain recombines TRBV2 with TRBJ1-5, with TRBD1 as a possible D gene (5 bases). Per the germline V gene, CDR1 is SNHLY and CDR2 is FYNNEI. The length of the CDR3 is 14 residues. The V and J ends lost 8 bases and 1 base respectively, with 12 bases between them. The CDR3 nucleotides read TGTGCCAGCCGCAGGGAGGCGAGCAATCAGCCCCAGCATTTT. Translating it yields CASRREASNQPQHF.

The chain couples TRBV7-9 to TRBJ2-7; D is possibly TRBD2 (7 bases). V dropped 1 base and J dropped 12 bases, with 16 bases sitting between them. CDR1 and CDR2 from the germline V gene are SEHNR and FQNEAQ (reference sequence). This CDR3 is built from 13 residues. CDR3 sequence reads: CASSLEGGFPRYF. CDR3 nucleotide sequence: TGTGCCAGCAGCTTAGAGGGGGGGTTCCCTCGGTACTTC.

This clone was seen a few times. The V and J genes are TRBV5-1 and TRBJ1-2; 9 bases align to TRBD1. Germline V CDR1 and CDR2: SGHRS, YFSETQ. J gave up 4 bases and V 1 base, and 8 bases lay outside the gene matches. This CDR3 region has 16 residues. The CDR3 protein is CASSLFPTGGAYGYTF. CDR3 nucleotides: TGCGCCAGCAGCTTGTTCCCGACAGGGGGGGCCTATGGCTACACCTTC.

Only a few counts were recorded for this clone. The chain is built from TRBV28 and TRBJ1-1; tentatively, D is TRBD1 (5 bases). Trimming took 5 bases from V and 0 from J, leaving 16 bases between them. CDR1 and CDR2 (germline): MDHEN, SYDVKM. This CDR3 has 16 amino acids. CDR3 sequence (DNA): TGTGCCAGCAGTCCCCGGGGGTCGGCGATGAACACTGAAGCTTTCTTT. Protein product: CASSPRGSAMNTEAFF. Full variable domain (outside the CDR3, taken from reference TRBV28 and TRBJ1-1): DVKVTQSSRYLVKRTGEKVFLECVQDMDHENMFWYRQDPGLGLRLIYFSYDVKMKEKGDIPEGYSVSREKKERFSLILESASTNQTSMYLCASSPRGSAMNTEAFFGQGTRLTVV.

The CDR3 protein is CASSQSQAGTDTQYF. CDR3 DNA sequence: TGTGCCAGCTCACAAAGCCAAGCAGGGACAGATACGCAGTATTTT. The chain couples TRBV18 to TRBJ2-3; weak D call: TRBD1 (5 bases). Looked up from germline, CDR1 is KGHSH and CDR2 is LQKENI. Between the trimmed V and J ends, which lost 4 bases and 3 bases, there was a span of 14 bases. This CDR3 is 15 amino acids long.

As concerns this clone: Other DNA sequences within the sample encode an identical CDR3. The gene calls are TRBV18 and TRBJ2-2; D might be TRBD1 or TRBD2, each matching 5 bases. V was pared by 2 bases and J by 4 bases, with 5 bases between. This CDR3 has 13 amino acids. CDR1 and CDR2 from the germline V gene are KGHSH and LQKENI. The CDR3 coding sequence is TGTGCCAGCTCACCAGGGGGCACCGGGGAGCTGTTTTTT. It codes for CASSPGGTGELFF.

The chain recombines TRBV11-1 with TRBJ2-1, with 11 positions matching TRBD2. This CDR3 has 19 residues. V lost 2 bases and J lost 7; bases outside the gene matches: 16. From germline, CDR1 is SGHAT and CDR2 FQDESV (reference sequence). CDR3 sequence reads: CASSLWRMIAGGPRNEQFF. For the CDR3, the DNA is TGTGCCAGCAGCTTATGGCGGATGATAGCGGGAGGGCCGCGGAATGAGCAGTTCTTC.

Written as DNA, the CDR3 is TGTGCCAGCAGTCGTTGGGCAGGTACGCAGTATTTT. It specifies CASSRWAGTQYF. The chain recombines TRBV27 with TRBJ2-3; D is unclear. This CDR3 has 12 amino acids. The germline CDR1 and CDR2 sequences are MNHEY and SMNVEV (reference sequence). V shed 5 bases and J shed 8 bases, with 11 bases lying between them.